The entry below describes one TCR beta chain. Its target antigen remains unknown. There are 14 amino acids in the CDR3, from cysteine to phenylalanine inclusive. No DNA sequence is on record. In the germline V gene, CDR1 corresponds to SGHRS and CDR2 to YFSETQ. Per sample, approximately 230 ng of peripheral blood genomic DNA, some 40,000 genome equivalents, was used for TRB amplification. TRB rearrangements were amplified by multiplex PCR using a touch-down protocol with TRB-A and TRB-B primer pools mixed in one tube. Illumina adapters and sample indices were added to the amplicons through two consecutive PCR reactions using Phusion HS II polymerase. The amplicons were gel-purified using the NucleoSpin Gel and PCR Clean-up kit, after which quantification was performed by Qubit and quality was checked on an Agilent 2100 Bioanalyzer. Libraries were sequenced on an Illumina MiSeq using 600-cycle, single-indexed, paired-end runs. As for the original processing: MiXCR version 2.1.12 with the default MiXCR reference library was used to align and assemble TRB reads. A clone was defined by each unique CDR3 nucleotide sequence, and analysis was restricted to productive sequences with at least two reads. Alpha-parameterized diversity profiles (alpha 0 to 5), including the Shannon (alpha 1) and Simpson (alpha 2) indices, were computed with an R script to assess repertoire diversity. The tcR package was used to compute combinatorial TRB VJ usage, which was then compared between cohorts by principal component analysis with ade4. GLIPH clustering of TCRbeta CDR3s was carried out on cohort pairs matched by age and read depth, and cluster frequencies were compared by Wilcoxon test. Reprocessed by TCRdb, the reads give a single entry per CDR3 protein sequence, without DNA. TCRdb, rather than the study authors, made the V and J calls. This sample's records show 8,000 to 8,500 distinct CDR3 sequences. Of the sample, roughly 5.9% is held by the ten largest clones.

The data stem from a study of T cell clusters in autoimmune cytopenias (dated by TCRdb to about 2019). The study in broad terms: The median TRB sequencing depth was about 50,000 reads per sample, and the median number of distinct TRB clonotypes was roughly 2,400 per sample. Peripheral blood TRB and IGH repertoires were sequenced in autoimmune cytopenia patients at active disease and during treatment follow-up, alongside healthy, CLL and autoimmune hepatitis controls. The goal of the study was to find out whether patients with autoimmune cytopenia have a disease-specific immune repertoire signature that could be used as a blood-based biomarker.

The research as a whole found: Compared with active autoimmune hepatitis patients, healthy donors had almost three times as many exclusive TRB clusters, a finding consistent with an autoimmunity-wide signature. The TRB repertoire shifts, including less even repertoires in secondary cytopenia and CLL, mostly reflected lymphoma bias and not autoimmunity. The GLIPH analysis suggested a lack of physiological T cell clusters in primary autoimmune cytopenia patients, since some 52 clusters were exclusive to healthy donors whereas more than 15 were exclusive to patients. The T cell clusters were defined only in silico, and the functional role of the clusters still needed to be validated experimentally. The cluster-lack signature was not seen for secondary cytopenia versus CLL, apparently masked by the dominant lymphoma-associated repertoire.

The clonotype comes from a human donor with an autoimmune cytopenia or autoimmune hepatitis (not recorded which). The sequence is built from TRBV5-1 and TRBJ2-3; TCRdb returns TRBD1, unconfirmable since there is no DNA. The sample was peripheral blood. The CDR3 here reads CASSPDPVSGTQYF.